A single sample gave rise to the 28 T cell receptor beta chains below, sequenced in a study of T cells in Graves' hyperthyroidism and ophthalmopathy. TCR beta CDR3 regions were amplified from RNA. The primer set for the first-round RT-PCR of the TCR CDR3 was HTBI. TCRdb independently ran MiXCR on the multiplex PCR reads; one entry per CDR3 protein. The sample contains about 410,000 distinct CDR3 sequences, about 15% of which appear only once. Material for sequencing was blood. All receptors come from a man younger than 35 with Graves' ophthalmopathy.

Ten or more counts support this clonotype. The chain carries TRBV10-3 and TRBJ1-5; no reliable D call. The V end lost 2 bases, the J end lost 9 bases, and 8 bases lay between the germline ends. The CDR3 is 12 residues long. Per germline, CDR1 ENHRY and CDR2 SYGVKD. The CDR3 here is CAISEGVGPQHF. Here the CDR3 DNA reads TGTGCCATCAGTGAGGGGGTAGGGCCCCAGCATTTT.

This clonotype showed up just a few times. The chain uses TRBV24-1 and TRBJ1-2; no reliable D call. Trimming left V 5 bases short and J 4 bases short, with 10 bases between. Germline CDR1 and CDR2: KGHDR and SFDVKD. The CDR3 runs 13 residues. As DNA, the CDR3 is TGTGCCACCAGTGCTCCGGCTACCTATGGCTACACCTTC. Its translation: CATSAPATYGYTF.

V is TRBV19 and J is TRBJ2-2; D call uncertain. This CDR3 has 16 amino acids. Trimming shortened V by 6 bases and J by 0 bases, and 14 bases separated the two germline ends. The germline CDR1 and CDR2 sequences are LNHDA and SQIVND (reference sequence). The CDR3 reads CASSPFGGSNTGELFF. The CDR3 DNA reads TGTGCCAGTAGCCCCTTCGGCGGTTCGAACACCGGGGAGCTGTTTTTT.

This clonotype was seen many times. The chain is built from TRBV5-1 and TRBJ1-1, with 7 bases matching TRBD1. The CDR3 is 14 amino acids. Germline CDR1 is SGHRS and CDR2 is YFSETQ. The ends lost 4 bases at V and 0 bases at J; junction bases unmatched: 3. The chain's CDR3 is CASSHGTVNTEAFF. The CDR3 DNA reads TGCGCCAGCAGCCATGGGACAGTGAACACTGAAGCTTTCTTT.

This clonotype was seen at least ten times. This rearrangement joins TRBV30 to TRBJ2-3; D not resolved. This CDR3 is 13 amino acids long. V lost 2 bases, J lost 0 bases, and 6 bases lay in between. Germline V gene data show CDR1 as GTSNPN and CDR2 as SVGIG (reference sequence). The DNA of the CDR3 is TGTGCCTGGAGTTTACCGAGCACAGATACGCAGTATTTT. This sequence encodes CAWSLPSTDTQYF.

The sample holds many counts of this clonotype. CDR3 sequence reads: CATSEGTSQQETQYF. CDR3 sequence (DNA): TGTGCCACCAGTGAAGGGACTAGTCAACAAGAGACCCAGTACTTC. The V call is TRBV24-1, the J call TRBJ2-5; 8 nucleotides match TRBD2. The CDR3 is 15 amino acids. Germline V lookup: CDR1 KGHDR, CDR2 SFDVKD. V shed 4 bases, J shed 2 bases, and the junction held 5 bases outside the gene matches.

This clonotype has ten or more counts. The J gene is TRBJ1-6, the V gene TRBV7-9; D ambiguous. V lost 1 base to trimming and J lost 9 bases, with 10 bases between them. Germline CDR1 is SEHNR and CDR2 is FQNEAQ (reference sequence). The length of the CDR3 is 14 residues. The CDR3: CASSLDVTGSPLHF. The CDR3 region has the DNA TGTGCCAGCAGCTTAGACGTTACGGGTTCACCCCTCCACTTT.

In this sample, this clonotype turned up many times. CDR3 in DNA: TGCGCCAGCAGGGACGACAGGACCCTGACCGGGGAGCAGTACTTC. Its translation: CASRDDRTLTGEQYF. The chain carries TRBV5-1 and TRBJ2-7; D is perhaps TRBD1 (6 bases). This CDR3 has 15 amino acids. Germline V gives CDR1 SGHRS, CDR2 YFSETQ. V lost 5 bases, J lost 7 bases, and 22 bases lay in between.

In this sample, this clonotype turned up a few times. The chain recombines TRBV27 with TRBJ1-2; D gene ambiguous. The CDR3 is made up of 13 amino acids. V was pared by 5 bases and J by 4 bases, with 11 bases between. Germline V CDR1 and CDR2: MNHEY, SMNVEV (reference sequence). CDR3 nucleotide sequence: TGTGCCAGCAGTCAGGTCCAAGGCTATGGCTACACCTTC. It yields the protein CASSQVQGYGYTF.

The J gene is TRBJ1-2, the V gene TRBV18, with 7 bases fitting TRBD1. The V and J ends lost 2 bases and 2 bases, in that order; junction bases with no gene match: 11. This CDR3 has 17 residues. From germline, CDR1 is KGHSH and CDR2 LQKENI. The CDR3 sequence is CASSPMGTPGQNYGYTF. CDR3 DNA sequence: TGTGCCAGCTCACCAATGGGGACCCCGGGACAGAACTATGGCTACACCTTC.

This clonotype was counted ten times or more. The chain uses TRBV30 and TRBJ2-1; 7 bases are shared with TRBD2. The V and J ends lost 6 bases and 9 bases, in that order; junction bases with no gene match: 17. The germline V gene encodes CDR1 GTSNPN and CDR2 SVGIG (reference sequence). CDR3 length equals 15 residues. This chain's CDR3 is CACQRLAHGSGEQFF. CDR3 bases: TGTGCCTGTCAAAGACTAGCCCACGGATCGGGTGAGCAGTTCTTC.

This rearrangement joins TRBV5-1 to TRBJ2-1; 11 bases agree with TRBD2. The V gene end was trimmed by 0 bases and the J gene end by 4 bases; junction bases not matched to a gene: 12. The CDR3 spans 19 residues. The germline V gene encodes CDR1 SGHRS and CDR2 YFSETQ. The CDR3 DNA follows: TGCGCCAGCAGCTTGGCCCCTAGCGGGAGGTCATCATCATACAATGAGCAGTTCTTC. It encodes CASSLAPSGRSSSYNEQFF.

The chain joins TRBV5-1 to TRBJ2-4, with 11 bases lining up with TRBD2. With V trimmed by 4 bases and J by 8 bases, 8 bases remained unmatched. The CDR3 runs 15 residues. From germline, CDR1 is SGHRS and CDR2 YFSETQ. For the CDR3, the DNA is TGCGCCAGCAGCGCTACTCTAGCGGGGGGATACATTCAGTACTTC. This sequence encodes CASSATLAGGYIQYF.

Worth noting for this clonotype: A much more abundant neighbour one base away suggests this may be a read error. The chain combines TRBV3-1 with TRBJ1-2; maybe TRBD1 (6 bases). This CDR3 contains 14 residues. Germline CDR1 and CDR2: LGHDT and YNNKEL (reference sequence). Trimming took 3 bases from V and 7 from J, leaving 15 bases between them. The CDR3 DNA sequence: TGTGCCAGCAGCCAGGTCGGGGGCGTTGCTGGCTACACCTTC. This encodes CASSQVGGVAGYTF.

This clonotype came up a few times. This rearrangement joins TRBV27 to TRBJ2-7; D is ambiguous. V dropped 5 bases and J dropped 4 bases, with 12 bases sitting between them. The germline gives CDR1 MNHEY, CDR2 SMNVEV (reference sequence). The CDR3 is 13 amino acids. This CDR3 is CASSHIPRYEQYF. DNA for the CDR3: TGTGCCAGCAGTCACATCCCTAGGTACGAGCAGTACTTC.

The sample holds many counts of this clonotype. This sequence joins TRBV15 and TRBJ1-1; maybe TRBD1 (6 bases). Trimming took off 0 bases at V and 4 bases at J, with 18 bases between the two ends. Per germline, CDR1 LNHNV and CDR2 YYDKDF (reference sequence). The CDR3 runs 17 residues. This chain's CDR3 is CATSRDWGATLSTEAFF. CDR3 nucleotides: TGTGCCACCAGCAGAGATTGGGGGGCGACACTAAGCACTGAAGCTTTCTTT. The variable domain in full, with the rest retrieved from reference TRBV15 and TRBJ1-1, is DAMVIQNPRYQVTQFGKPVTLSCSQTLNHNVMYWYQQKSSQAPKLLFHYYDKDFNNEADTPDNFQSRRPNTSFCFLDIRSPGLGDTAMYLCATSRDWGATLSTEAFFGQGTRLTVV.

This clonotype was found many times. The CDR3 DNA reads as TGTGCCAGCAGCGTAGATATAGCGCAAGCAGATACGCAGTATTTT. It specifies CASSVDIAQADTQYF. The chain recombines TRBV9 with TRBJ2-3; D is perhaps TRBD2 (5 bases). Germline CDR1 reads SGDLS; CDR2 reads YYNGEE. This CDR3 contains 15 residues. The V end was cut by 0 bases, the J end by 4 bases, with 12 bases between.

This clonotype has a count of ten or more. The CDR3 nucleotides are TGTGCCACCAGTGATCCCTCTAGAGCGCAGTATTTT. This encodes CATSDPSRAQYF. The chain is built from TRBV24-1 and TRBJ2-3; no clear D gene. V was shortened by 3 bases and J by 10 bases, with 10 bases between the two germline ends. Germline V gives CDR1 KGHDR, CDR2 SFDVKD. This CDR3 is 12 amino acids long.

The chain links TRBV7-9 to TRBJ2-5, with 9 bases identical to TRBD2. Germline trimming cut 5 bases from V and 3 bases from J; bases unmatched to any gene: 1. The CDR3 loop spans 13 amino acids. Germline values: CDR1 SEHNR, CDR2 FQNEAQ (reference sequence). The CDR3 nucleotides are TGTGCCAGCAGCCGACTAGCGGAAGAGACCCAGTACTTC. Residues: CASSRLAEETQYF. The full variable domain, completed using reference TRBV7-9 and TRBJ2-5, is DTGVSQNPRHKITKRGQNVTFRCDPISEHNRLYWYRQTLGQGPEFLTYFQNEAQLEKSRLLSDRFSAERPKGSFSTLEIQRTEQGDSAMYLCASSRLAEETQYFGPGTRLLVL.

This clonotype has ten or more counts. The CDR3 is CASSFRTSGGPETQYF. The CDR3 nucleotides read TGTGCCAGCAGCTTCAGGACTAGCGGGGGCCCGGAGACCCAGTACTTC. J is TRBJ2-5 and V is TRBV7-8, with TRBD2 identical over 13 bases. The length of the CDR3 is 16 residues. Germline V gene lookup returns CDR1 SGHVS and CDR2 FQNEAQ. The junction had 6 bases not matched to a gene; V was cut back by 3 bases and J by 5 bases.

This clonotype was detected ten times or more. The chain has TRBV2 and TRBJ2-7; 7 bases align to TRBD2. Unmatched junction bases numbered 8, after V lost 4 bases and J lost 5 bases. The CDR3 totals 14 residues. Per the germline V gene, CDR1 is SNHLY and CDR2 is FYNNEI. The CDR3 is CASSVPGLRDEQYF. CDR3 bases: TGTGCCAGCAGTGTTCCGGGACTAAGAGACGAGCAGTACTTC.

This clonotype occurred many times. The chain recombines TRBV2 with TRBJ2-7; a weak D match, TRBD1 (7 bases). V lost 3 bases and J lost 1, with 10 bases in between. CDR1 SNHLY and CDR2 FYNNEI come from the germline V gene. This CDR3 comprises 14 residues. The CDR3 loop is CASSDRGDSYEQYF. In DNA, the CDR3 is TGTGCCAGCAGTGACAGGGGGGATTCCTACGAGCAGTACTTC.

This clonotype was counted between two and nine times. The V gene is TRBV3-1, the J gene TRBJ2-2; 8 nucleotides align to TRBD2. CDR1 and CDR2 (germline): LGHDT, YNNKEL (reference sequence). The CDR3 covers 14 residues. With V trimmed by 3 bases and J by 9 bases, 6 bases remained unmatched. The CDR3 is CASSHGLAPRELFF. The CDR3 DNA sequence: TGTGCCAGCAGCCACGGACTAGCTCCCAGGGAGCTGTTTTTT.

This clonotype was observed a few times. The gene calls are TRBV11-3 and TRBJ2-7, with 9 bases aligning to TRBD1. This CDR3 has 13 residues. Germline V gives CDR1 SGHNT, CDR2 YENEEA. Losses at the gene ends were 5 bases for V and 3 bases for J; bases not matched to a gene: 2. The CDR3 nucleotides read TGTGCCAGCAGCGGGGACAGGGACTACGAGCAGTACTTC. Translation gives CASSGDRDYEQYF.

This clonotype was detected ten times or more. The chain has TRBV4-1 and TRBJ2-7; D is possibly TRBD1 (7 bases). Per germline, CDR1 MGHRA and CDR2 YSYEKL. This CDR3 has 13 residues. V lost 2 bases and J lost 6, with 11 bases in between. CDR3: CASSQHQGGEQYF. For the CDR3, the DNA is TGCGCCAGCAGCCAACATCAGGGGGGCGAGCAGTACTTC.

The CDR3 sequence: CASSQAGTVNEKLFF. DNA for the CDR3: TGCGCCAGCAGCCAAGCCGGGACGGTTAATGAAAAACTGTTTTTT. The V gene is TRBV4-1, the J gene TRBJ1-4, with D possibly being TRBD1 (5 bases). The germline CDR1 and CDR2 sequences are MGHRA and YSYEKL. The CDR3 is made up of 15 amino acids. Trimming stripped 1 base from V and 4 bases from J, with 10 bases between.

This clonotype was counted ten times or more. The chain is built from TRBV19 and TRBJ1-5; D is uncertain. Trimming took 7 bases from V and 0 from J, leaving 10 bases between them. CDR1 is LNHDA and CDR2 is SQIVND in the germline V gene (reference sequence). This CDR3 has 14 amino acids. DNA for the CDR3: TGTGCCAGTACCTCAACACTTAGCAATCAGCCCCAGCATTTT. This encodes CASTSTLSNQPQHF.

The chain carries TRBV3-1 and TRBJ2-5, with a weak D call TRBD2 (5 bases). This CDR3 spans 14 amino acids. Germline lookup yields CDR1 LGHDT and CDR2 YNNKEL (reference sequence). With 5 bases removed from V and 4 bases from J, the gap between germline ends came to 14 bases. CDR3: CASSSSSGRETQYF. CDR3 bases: TGTGCCAGCAGCTCAAGCTCGGGGAGAGAGACCCAGTACTTC.